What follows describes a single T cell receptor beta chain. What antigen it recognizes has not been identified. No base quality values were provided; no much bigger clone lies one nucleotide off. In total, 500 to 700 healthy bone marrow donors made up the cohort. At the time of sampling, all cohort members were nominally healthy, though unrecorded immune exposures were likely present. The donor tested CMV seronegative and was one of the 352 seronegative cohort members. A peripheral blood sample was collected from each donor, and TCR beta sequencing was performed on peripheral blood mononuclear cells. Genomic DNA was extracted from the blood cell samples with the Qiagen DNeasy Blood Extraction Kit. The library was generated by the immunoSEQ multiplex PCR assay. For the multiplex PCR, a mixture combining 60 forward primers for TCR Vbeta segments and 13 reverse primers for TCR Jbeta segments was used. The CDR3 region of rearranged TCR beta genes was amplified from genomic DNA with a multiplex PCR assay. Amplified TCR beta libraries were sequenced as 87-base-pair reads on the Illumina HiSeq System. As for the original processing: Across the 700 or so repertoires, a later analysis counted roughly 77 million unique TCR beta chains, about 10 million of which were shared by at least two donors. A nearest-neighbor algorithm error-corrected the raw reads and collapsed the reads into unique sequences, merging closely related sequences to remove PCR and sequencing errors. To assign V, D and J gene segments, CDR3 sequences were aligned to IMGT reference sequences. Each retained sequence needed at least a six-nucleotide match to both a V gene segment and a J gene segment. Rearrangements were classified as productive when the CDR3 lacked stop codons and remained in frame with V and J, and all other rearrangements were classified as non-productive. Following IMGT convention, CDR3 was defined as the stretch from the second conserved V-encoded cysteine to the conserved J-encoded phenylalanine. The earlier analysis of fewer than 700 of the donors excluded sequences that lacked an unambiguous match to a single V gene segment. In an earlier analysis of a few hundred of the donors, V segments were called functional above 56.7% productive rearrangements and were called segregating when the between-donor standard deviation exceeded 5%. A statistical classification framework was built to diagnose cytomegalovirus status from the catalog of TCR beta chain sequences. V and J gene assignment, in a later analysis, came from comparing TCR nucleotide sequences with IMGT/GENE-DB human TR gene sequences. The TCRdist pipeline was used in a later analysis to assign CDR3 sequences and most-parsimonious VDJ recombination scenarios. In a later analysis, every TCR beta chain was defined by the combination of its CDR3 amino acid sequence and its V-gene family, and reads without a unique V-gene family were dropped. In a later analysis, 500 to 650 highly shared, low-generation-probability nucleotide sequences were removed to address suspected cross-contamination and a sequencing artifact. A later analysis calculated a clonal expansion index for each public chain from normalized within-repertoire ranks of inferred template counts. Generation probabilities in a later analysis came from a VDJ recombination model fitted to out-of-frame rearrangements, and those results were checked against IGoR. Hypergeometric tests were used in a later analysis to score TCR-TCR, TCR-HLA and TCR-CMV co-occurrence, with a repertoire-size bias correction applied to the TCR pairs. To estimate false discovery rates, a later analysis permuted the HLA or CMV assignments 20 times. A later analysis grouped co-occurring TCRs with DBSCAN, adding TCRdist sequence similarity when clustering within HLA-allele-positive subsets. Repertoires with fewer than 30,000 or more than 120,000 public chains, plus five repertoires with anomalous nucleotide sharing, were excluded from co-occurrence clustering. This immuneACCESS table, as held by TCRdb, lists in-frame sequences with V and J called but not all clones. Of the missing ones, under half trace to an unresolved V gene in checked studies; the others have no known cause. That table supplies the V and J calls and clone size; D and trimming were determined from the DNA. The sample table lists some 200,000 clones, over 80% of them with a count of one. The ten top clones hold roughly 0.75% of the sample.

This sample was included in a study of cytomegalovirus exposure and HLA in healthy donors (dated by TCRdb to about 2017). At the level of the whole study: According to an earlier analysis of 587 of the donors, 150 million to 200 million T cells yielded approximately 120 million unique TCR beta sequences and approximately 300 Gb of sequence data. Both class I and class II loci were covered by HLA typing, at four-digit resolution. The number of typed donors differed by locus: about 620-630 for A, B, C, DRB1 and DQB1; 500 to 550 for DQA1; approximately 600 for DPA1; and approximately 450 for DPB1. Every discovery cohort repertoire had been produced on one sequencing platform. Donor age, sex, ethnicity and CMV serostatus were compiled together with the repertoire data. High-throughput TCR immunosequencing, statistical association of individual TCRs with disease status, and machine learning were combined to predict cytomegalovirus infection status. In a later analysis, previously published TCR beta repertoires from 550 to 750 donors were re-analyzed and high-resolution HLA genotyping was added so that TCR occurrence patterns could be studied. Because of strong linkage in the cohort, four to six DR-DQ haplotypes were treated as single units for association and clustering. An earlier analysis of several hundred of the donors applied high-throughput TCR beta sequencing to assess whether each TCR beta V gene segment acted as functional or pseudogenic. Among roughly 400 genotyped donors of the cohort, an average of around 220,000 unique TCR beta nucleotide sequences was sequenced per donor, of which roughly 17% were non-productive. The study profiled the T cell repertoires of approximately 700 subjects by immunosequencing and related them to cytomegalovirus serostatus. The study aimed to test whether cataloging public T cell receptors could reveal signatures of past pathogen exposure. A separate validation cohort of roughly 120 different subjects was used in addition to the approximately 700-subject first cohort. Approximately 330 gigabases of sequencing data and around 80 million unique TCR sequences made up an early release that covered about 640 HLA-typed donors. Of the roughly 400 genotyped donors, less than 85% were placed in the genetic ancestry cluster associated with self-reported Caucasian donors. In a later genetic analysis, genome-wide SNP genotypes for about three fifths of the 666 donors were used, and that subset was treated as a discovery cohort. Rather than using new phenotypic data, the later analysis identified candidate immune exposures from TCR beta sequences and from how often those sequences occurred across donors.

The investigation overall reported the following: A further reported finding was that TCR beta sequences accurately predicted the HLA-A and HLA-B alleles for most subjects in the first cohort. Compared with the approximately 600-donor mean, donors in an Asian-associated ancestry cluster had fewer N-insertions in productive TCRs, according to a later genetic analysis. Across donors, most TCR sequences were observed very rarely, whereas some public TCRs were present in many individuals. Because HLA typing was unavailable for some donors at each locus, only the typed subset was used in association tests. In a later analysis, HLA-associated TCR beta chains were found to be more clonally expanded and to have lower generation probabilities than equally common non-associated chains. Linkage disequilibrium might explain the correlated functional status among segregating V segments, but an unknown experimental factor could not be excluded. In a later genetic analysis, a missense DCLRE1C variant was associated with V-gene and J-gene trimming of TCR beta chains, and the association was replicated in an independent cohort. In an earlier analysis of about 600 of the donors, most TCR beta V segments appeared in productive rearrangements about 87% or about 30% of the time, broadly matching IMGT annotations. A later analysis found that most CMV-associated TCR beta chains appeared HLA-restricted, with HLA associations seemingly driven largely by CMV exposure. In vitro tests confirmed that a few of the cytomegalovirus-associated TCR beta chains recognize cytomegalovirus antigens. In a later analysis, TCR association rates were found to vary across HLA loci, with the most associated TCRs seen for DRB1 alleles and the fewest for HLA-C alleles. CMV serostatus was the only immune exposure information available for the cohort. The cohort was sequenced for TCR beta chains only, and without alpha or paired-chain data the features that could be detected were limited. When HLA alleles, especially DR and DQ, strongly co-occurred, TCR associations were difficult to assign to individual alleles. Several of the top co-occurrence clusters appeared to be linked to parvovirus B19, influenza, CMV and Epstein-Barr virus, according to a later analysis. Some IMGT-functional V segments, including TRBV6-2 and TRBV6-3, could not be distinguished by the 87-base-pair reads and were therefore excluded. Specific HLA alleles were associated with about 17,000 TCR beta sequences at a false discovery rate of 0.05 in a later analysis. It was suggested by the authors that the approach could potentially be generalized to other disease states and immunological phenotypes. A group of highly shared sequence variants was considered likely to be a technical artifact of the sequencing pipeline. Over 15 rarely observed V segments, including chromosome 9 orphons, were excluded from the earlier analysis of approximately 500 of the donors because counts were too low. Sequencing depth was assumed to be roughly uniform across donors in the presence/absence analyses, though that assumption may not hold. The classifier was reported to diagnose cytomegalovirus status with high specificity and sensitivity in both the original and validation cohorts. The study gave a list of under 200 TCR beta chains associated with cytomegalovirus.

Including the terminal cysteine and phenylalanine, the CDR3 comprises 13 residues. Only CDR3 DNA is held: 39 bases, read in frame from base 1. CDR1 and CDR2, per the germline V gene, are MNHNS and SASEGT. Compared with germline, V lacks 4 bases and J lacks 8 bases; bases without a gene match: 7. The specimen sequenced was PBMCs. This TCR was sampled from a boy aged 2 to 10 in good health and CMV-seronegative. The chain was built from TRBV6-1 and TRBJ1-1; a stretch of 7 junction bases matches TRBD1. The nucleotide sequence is TGTGCCAGCAGTGCAAGTGACAGGGCGGAAGCTTTCTTT. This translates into CASSASDRAEAFF.